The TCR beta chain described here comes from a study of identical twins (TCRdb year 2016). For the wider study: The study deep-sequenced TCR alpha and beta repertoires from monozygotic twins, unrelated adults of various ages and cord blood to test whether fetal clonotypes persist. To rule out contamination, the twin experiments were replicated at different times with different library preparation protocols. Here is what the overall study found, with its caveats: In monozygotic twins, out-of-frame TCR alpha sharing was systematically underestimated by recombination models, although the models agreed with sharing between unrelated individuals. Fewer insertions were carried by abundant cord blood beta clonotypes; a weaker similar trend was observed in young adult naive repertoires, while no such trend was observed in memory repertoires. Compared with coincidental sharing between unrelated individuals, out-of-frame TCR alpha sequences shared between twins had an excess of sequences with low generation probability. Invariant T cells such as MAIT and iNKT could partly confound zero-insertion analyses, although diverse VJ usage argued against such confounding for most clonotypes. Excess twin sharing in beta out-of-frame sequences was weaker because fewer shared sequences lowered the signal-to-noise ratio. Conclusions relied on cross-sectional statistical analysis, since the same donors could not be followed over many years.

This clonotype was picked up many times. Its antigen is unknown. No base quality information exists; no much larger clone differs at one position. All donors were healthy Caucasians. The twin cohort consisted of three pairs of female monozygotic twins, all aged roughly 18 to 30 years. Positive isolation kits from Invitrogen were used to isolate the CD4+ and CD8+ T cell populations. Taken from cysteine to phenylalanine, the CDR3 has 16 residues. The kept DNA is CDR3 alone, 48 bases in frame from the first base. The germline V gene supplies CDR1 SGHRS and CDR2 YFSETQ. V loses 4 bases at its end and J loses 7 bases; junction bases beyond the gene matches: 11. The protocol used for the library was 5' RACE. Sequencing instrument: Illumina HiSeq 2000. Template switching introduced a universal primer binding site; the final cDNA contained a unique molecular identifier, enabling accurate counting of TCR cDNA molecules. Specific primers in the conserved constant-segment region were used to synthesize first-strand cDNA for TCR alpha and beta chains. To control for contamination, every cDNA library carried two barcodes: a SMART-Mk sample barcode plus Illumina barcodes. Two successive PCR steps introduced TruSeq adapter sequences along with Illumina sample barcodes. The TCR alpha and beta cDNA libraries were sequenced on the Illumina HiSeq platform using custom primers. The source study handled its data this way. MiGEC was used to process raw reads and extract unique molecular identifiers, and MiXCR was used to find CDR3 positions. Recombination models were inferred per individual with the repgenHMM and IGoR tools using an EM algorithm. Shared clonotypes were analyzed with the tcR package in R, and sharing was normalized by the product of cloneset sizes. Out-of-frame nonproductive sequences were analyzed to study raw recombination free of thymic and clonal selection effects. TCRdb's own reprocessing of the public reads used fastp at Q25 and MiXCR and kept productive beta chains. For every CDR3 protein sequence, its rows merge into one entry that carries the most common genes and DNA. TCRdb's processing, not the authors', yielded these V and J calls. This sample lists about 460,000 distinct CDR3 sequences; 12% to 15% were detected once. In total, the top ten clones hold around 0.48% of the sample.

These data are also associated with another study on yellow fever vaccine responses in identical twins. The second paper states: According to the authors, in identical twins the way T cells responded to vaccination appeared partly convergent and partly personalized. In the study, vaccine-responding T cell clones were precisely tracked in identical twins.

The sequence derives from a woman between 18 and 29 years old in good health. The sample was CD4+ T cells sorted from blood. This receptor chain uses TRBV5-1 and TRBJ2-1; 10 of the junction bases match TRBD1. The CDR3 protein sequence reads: CASSTNRDRGVNEQFF. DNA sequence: TGCGCCAGCAGCACGAACCGGGACAGGGGAGTAAATGAGCAGTTCTTC.